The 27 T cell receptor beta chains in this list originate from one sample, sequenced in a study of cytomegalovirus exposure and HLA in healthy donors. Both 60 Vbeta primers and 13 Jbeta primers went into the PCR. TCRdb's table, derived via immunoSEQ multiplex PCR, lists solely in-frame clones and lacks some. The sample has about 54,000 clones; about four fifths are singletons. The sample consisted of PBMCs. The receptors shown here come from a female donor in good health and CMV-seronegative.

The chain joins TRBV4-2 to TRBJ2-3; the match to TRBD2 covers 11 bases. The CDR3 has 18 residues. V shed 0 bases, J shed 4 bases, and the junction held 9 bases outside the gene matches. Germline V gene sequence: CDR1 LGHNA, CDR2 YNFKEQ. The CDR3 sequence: CASSQDFPSGGRADTQYF. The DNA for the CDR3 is TGTGCCAGCAGCCAAGACTTCCCTAGCGGGGGGCGGGCAGATACGCAGTATTTT.

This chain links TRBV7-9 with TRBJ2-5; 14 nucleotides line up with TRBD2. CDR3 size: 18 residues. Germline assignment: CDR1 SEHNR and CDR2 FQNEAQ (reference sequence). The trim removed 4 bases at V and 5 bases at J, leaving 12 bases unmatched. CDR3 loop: CASSSAGTSGGGRETQYF. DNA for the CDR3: TGTGCCAGCAGCTCGGCCGGGACTAGCGGGGGAGGTCGGGAGACCCAGTACTTC.

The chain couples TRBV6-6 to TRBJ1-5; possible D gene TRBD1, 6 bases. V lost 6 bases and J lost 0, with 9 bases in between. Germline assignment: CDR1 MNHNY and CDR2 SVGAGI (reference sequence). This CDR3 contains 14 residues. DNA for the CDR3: TGTGCCAGCAGCCCGACAGGTAGCAATCAGCCCCAGCATTTT. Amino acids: CASSPTGSNQPQHF.

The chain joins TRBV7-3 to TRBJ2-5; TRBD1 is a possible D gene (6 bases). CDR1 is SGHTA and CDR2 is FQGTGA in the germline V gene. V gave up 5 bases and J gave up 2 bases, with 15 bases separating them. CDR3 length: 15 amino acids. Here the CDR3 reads CASSVTGLPQETQYF. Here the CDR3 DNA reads TGTGCCAGCAGCGTGACAGGTCTACCTCAAGAGACCCAGTACTTC.

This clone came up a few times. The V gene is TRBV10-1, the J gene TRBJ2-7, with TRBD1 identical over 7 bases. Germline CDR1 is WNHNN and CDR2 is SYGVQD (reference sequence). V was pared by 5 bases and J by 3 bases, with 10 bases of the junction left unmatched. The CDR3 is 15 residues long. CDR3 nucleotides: TGCGCCAGCAGTTCGGACAGGAGTGGGGTCTACGAGCAGTACTTC. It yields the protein CASSSDRSGVYEQYF.

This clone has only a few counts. The CDR3 DNA reads as TGTGCCAGCAGTCCGGGTCTCGGGGGAGGCTACACCTTC. Amino acids: CASSPGLGGGYTF. V gene TRBV5-6 combines with J gene TRBJ1-2, with D tentatively TRBD1 (5 bases). V lost 5 bases to trimming and J lost 8 bases, with 16 bases between them. CDR1 and CDR2 from the germline V gene are SGHDT and YYEEEE. This CDR3 spans 13 amino acids.

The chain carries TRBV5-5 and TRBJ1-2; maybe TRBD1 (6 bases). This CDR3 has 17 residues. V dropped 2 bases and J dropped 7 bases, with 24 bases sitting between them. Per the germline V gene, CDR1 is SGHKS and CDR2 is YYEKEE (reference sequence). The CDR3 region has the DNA TGTGCCAGCAGCTTTTCAGGGGTCCTTAGGCCCGAGCGTGGCTACACCTTC. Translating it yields CASSFSGVLRPERGYTF.

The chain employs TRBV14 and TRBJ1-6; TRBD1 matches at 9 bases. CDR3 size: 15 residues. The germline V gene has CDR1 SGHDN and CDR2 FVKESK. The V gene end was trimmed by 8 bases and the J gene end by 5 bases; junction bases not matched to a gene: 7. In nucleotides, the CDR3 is TGTGCCAGCGGCCGAGGGACAGGGAATAATTCACCCCTCCACTTT. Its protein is CASGRGTGNNSPLHF.

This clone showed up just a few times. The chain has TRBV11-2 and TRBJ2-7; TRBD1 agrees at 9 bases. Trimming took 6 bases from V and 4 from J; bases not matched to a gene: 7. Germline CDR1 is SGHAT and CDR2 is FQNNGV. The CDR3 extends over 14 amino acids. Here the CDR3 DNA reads TGTGCCAGCAGGAAACAGGGGGCCGGGTACGAGCAGTACTTC. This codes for CASRKQGAGYEQYF.

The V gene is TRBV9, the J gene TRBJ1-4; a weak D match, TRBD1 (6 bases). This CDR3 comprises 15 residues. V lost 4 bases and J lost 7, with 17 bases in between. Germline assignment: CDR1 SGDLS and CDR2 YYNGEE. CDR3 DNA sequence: TGTGCCAGCAGCCCCCAACAGGGAGGGATTGAAAAACTGTTTTTT. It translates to CASSPQQGGIEKLFF.

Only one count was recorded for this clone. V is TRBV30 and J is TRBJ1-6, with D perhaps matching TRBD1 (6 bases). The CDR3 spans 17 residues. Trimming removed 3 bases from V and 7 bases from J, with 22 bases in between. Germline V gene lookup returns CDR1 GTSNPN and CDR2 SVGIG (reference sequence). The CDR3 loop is CAWRHLRQAAKNSPLHF. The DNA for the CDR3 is TGTGCCTGGAGGCACTTACGACAGGCGGCGAAAAATTCACCCCTCCACTTT.

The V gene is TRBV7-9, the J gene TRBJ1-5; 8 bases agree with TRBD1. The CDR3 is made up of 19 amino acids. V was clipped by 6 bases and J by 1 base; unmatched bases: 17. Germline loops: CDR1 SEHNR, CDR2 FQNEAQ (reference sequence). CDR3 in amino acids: CASSYLAPGGRRSNQPQHF. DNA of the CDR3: TGTGCCAGCAGTTACCTCGCCCCAGGGGGCCGGCGAAGCAATCAGCCCCAGCATTTT.

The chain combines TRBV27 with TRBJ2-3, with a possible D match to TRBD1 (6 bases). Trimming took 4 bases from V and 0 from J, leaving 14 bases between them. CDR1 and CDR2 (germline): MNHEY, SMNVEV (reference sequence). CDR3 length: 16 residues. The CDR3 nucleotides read TGTGCCAGCAGTTATATCATTACAGGGAGCACAGATACGCAGTATTTT. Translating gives CASSYIITGSTDTQYF.

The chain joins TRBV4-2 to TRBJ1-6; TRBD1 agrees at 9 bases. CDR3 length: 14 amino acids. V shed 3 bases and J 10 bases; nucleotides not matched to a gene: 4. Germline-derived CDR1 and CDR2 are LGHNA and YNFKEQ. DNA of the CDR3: TGTGCCAGCAGCCATACAGGGGGCGGCTCACCCCTCCACTTT. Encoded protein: CASSHTGGGSPLHF.

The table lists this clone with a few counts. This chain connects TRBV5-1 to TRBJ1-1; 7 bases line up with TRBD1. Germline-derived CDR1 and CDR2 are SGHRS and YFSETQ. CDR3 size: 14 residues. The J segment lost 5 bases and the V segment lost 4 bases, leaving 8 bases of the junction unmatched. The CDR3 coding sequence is TGCGCCAGCAGCATAGAACAGGGGAGGACTGAAGCTTTCTTT. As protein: CASSIEQGRTEAFF.

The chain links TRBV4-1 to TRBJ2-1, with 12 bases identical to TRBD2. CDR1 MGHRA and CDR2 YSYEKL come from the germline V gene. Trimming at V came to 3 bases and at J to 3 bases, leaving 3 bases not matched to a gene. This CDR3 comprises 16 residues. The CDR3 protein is CASSQELAGGYNEQFF. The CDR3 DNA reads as TGCGCCAGCAGCCAGGAACTAGCGGGGGGCTACAATGAGCAGTTCTTC.

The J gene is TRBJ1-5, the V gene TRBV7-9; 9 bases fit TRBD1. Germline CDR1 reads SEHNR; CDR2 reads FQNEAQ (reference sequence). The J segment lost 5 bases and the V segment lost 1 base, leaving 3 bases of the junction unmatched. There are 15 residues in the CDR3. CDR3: CASSLGDRDHQPQHF. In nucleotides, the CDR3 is TGTGCCAGCAGCTTAGGGGACAGGGACCATCAGCCCCAGCATTTT.

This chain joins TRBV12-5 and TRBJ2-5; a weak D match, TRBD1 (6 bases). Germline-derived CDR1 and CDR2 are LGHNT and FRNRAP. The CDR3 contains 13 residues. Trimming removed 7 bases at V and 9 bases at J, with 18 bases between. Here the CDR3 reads CASAPPGHGSQYF. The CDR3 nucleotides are TGTGCTAGTGCGCCCCCGGGACACGGGTCCCAGTACTTC.

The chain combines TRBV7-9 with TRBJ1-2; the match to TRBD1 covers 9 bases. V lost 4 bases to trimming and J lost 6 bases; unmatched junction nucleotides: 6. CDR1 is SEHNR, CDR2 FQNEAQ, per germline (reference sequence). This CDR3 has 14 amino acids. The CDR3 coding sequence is TGTGCCAGCAGCTCAAGACAGGGGGGCGATGGCTACACCTTC. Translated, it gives CASSSRQGGDGYTF.

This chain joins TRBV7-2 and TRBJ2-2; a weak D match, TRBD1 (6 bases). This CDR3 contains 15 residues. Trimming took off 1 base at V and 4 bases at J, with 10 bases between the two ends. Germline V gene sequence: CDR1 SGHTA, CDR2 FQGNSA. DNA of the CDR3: TGTGCCAGCAGCTTAGTCAGGGGTGCCACCGGGGAGCTGTTTTTT. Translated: CASSLVRGATGELFF.

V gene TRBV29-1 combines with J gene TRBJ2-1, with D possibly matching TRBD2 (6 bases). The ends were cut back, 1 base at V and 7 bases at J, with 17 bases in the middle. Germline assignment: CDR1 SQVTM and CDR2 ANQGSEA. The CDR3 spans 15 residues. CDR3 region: CSVEVVGGPANEQFF. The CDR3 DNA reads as TGCAGCGTTGAAGTAGTCGGGGGACCCGCTAATGAGCAGTTCTTC.

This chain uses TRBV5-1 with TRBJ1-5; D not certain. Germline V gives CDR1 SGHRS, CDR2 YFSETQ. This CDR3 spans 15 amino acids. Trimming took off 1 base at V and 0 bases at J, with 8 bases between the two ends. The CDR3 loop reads CASSLSGYSNQPQHF. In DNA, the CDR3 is TGCGCCAGCAGCTTGTCGGGTTATAGCAATCAGCCCCAGCATTTT.

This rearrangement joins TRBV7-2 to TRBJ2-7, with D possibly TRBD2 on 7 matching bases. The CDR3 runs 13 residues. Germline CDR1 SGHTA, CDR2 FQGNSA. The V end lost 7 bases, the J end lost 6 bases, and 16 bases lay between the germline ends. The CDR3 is CASTPGRGREQYF. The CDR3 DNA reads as TGTGCCAGCACTCCCGGGCGGGGGCGCGAGCAGTACTTC.

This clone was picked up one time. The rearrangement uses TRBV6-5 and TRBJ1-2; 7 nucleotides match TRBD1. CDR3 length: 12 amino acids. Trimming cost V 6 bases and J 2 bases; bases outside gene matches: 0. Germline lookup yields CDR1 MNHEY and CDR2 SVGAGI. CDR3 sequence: CASRGQNYGYTF. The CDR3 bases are TGTGCCAGCAGGGGACAGAACTATGGCTACACCTTC.

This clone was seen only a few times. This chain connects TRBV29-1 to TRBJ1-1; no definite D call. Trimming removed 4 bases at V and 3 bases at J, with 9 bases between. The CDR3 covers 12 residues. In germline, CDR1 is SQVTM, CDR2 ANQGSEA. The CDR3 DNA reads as TGCAGCGTTGCTGATAGTTACACTGAAGCTTTCTTT. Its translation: CSVADSYTEAFF.

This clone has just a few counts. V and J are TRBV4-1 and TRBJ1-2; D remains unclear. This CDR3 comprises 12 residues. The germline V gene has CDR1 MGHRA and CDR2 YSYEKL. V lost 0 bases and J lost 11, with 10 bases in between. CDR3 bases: TGCGCCAGCAGCCAAGACCGATCGGGTTACACCTTC. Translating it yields CASSQDRSGYTF.

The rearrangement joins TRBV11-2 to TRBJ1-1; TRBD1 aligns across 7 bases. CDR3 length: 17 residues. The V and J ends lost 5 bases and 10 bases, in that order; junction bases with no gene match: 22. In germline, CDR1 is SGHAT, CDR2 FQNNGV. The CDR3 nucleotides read TGTGCCAGCAGCCCGTACCCTCTACAGGGGCTTATTAGAGGAGCTTTCTTT. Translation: CASSPYPLQGLIRGAFF.